The TCR beta chain under discussion was sequenced for a study of blood T cell repertoires in COVID-19. Background on the study: Acute-phase and convalescent COVID-19 samples originated in the United States, Italy and Spain. PBMCs, B-cell-depleted T cells, or T cells provided the cDNA or gDNA that made up the material.

In germline, CDR1 is MNHNY, CDR2 SVGAGI (reference sequence). V was pared by 5 bases and J by 1 base, with 12 bases of the junction left unmatched. The CDR3 runs 18 residues. Per the original data handling: Scientists estimated how many nucleated cells there were by amplifying reference gene primers. The repertoire was sequenced with immunoSEQ multiplex PCR; TCRdb's copy has only in-frame clones and lacks some. V and J calls and clone size are as listed in that table; D and trimming were resolved from the DNA. In the table there are some 250,000 clones, 82% of which are singletons. Input material: peripheral blood. This sequence originates from a woman younger than 30 with acute or convalescent COVID-19. This sequence joins TRBV6-6 and TRBJ2-7, with TRBD2 matching 12 bases. The CDR3 region is CASSPRLAGAVFSYEQYF. Here the CDR3 DNA reads TGTGCCAGCAGTCCGCGACTAGCGGGAGCGGTCTTTTCCTACGAGCAGTACTTC.